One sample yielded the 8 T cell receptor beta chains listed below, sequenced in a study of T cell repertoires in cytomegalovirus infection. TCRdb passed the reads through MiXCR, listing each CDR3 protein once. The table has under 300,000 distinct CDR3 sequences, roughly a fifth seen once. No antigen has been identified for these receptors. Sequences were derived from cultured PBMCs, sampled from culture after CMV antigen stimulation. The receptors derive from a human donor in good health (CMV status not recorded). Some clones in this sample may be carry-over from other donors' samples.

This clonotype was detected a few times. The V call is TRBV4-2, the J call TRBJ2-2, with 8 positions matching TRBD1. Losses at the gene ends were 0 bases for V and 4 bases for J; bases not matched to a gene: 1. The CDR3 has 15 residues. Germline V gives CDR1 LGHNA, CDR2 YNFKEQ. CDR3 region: CASSQDTGGTGELFF. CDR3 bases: TGTGCCAGCAGCCAAGACACAGGGGGCACCGGGGAGCTGTTTTTT.

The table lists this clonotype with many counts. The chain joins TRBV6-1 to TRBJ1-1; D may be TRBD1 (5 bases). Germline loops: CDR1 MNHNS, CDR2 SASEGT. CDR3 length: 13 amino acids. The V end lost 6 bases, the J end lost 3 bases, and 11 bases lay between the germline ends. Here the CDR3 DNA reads TGTGCCAGCAGCGGGACCCCGGACACTGAAGCTTTCTTT. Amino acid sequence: CASSGTPDTEAFF.

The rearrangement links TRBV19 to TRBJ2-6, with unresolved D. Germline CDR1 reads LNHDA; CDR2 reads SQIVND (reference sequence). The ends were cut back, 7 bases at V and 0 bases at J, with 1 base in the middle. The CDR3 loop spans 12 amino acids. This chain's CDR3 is CASTSGANVLTF. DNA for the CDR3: TGTGCCAGTACCTCTGGGGCCAACGTCCTGACTTTC.

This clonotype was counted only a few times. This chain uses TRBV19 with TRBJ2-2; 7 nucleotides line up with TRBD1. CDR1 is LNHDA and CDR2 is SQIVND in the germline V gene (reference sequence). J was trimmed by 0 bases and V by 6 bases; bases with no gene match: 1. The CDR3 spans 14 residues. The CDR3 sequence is CASRDRPNTGELFF. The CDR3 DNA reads TGTGCCAGTAGGGACAGGCCGAACACCGGGGAGCTGTTTTTT.

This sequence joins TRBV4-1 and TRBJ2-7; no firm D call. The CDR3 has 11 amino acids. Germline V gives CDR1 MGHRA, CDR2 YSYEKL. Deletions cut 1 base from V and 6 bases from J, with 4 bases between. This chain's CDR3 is CASSQGREQYF. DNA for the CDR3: TGCGCCAGCAGCCAAGGGCGCGAGCAGTACTTC.

The CDR3 reads CASKQDTDTQYF. For the CDR3, the DNA is TGTGCCAGCAAACAGGACACAGATACGCAGTATTTT. The rearrangement uses TRBV12-3 or TRBV12-4 and TRBJ2-3; D is perhaps TRBD1 (5 bases). Trimming removed 7 bases from V and 2 bases from J, with 7 bases in between. This CDR3 is built from 12 residues.

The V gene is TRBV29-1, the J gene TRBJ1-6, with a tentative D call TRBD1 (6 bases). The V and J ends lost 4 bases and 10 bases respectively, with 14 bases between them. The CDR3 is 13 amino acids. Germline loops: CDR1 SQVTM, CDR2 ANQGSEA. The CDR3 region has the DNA TGCAGCGTTGTAACAGGGTCCGGATCACCCCTCCACTTT. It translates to CSVVTGSGSPLHF.

The CDR3, as DNA: TGTGCCAGCGGGTCAGGGTCGGTTACTGAAGCTTTCTTT. It translates to CASGSGSVTEAFF. This chain joins TRBV6-6 and TRBJ1-1; TRBD1 might be the D (5 bases). CDR1 and CDR2 (germline): MNHNY, SVGAGI (reference sequence). V was shortened by 8 bases and J by 5 bases, with 15 bases between the two germline ends. CDR3 size: 13 residues.